A single sample is the source of the 25 T cell receptor beta chains below, sequenced in a study of T cell changes during pregnancy in multiple sclerosis. Libraries were prepared by immunoSEQ multiplex PCR; TCRdb keeps only in-frame clonotypes and omits some of them. This table holds roughly 40,000 clones, 91% found once. Sequenced here: CD8+ T cells from peripheral blood mononuclear cells, sampled before pregnancy. Every receptor here comes from a female donor with multiple sclerosis, enrolled in a pregnancy study.

CDR3 sequence reads: CASSFFTEIVTGELFF. Written as DNA, the CDR3 is TGTGCCAGCAGTTTCTTCACAGAAATCGTGACCGGGGAGCTGTTTTTT. This chain connects TRBV28 to TRBJ2-2; D not certain. The V and J ends lost 3 bases and 5 bases respectively, with 16 bases between them. The V gene's germline CDR1 is MDHEN and CDR2 SYDVKM. CDR3 size: 16 residues.

This clone was recorded a few times. The chain uses TRBV11-1 and TRBJ2-5; D unresolved. Germline CDR1 SGHAT, CDR2 FQDESV (reference sequence). V was clipped by 3 bases and J by 7 bases, with 9 bases between them. This CDR3 has 12 amino acids. The CDR3 DNA sequence: TGTGCCAGCAGCTTGGGCGCTGGGACCCAGTACTTC. As protein: CASSLGAGTQYF.

The J gene is TRBJ2-5, the V gene TRBV15, with D tentatively TRBD2 (5 bases). V was trimmed by 0 bases and J by 2 bases, leaving 10 bases between them. Germline V gene sequence: CDR1 LNHNV, CDR2 YYDKDF (reference sequence). This CDR3 contains 15 residues. CDR3 residues: CATSRDHRLQETQYF. CDR3 bases: TGTGCCACCAGCAGAGATCATCGACTACAAGAGACCCAGTACTTC.

The genes are TRBV13 and TRBJ2-1; no definite D call. This CDR3 has 12 amino acids. Germline CDR1 is PRHDT and CDR2 is FYEKMQ (reference sequence). V lost 5 bases to trimming and J lost 10 bases, with 12 bases between them. This CDR3 reads CASSTTTPEQFF. For the CDR3, the DNA is TGTGCCAGCAGCACAACGACTCCCGAGCAGTTCTTC.

The chain combines TRBV27 with TRBJ1-5; weak D call: TRBD1 (6 bases). Germline-derived CDR1 and CDR2 are MNHEY and SMNVEV (reference sequence). Trimming pared 8 bases from V and 0 bases from J, leaving 14 bases between. This CDR3 has 15 amino acids. The CDR3 region is CASPPGHYSNQPQHF. CDR3 coding DNA: TGTGCCAGCCCACCGGGACACTATAGCAATCAGCCCCAGCATTTT.

The J gene is TRBJ2-7, the V gene TRBV7-6, with 7 bases fitting TRBD2. Losses at the gene ends were 5 bases for V and 2 bases for J; bases not matched to a gene: 15. This CDR3 contains 17 residues. Germline loops: CDR1 SGHVS, CDR2 FNYEAQ. The CDR3 loop reads CASSPFVAQRGTYEQYF. Written as DNA, the CDR3 is TGTGCCAGCAGCCCTTTTGTCGCTCAGCGGGGCACCTACGAGCAGTACTTC.

V and J are TRBV28 and TRBJ2-3; 10 bases line up with TRBD2. Germline CDR1 reads MDHEN; CDR2 reads SYDVKM. There are 18 residues in the CDR3. V lost 1 base to trimming and J lost 6 bases; unmatched junction nucleotides: 13. This CDR3 is CASSLLARTSGGGDTQYF. In DNA, the CDR3 is TGTGCCAGCAGTTTATTGGCCAGGACTAGCGGAGGGGGGGATACGCAGTATTTT.

The chain's CDR3 is CSVTGVVNEQFF. The CDR3 coding sequence is TGCAGCGTTACAGGGGTTGTTAATGAGCAGTTCTTC. The chain recombines TRBV29-1 with TRBJ2-1; the match to TRBD1 covers 7 bases. The CDR3 loop spans 12 amino acids. Germline CDR1 and CDR2: SQVTM and ANQGSEA. The V gene end was trimmed by 5 bases and the J gene end by 7 bases; junction bases not matched to a gene: 5.

The V gene is TRBV7-9, the J gene TRBJ2-3; 7 bases are a match to TRBD2. The CDR3 covers 15 residues. V shed 4 bases, J shed 0 bases, and the junction held 4 bases outside the gene matches. Germline CDR1 and CDR2: SEHNR and FQNEAQ (reference sequence). CDR3 DNA sequence: TGTGCCAGCAGCTCGAGCGGGACTAGCACAGATACGCAGTATTTT. Its protein product is CASSSSGTSTDTQYF.

On this clone itself: This sample also contains other DNA sequences that code for the same CDR3. V usage is TRBV28 and J usage is TRBJ1-2, with D possibly matching TRBD1 (6 bases). Trimming left V 6 bases short and J 4 bases short, with 12 bases between. Germline V CDR1 and CDR2: MDHEN, SYDVKM. The CDR3 loop spans 13 amino acids. Here the CDR3 reads CASRSQGPYGYTF. In DNA, the CDR3 is TGTGCCAGCAGATCACAGGGACCCTATGGCTACACCTTC.

The DNA for the CDR3 is TGTGCCAGCAGCCCTCCTTGCGAGCAGTACTTC. The encoded protein is CASSPPCEQYF. The V and J genes are TRBV9 and TRBJ2-7; D gene uncertain. Trimming left V 4 bases short and J 6 bases short, with 8 bases between. The V gene's germline CDR1 is SGDLS and CDR2 YYNGEE. This CDR3 is built from 11 residues.

The V and J genes are TRBV5-1 and TRBJ2-7, with 11 bases fitting TRBD2. The CDR3 consists of 15 residues. With 5 bases clipped from V and 0 bases from J, the junction kept 4 bases outside the gene matches. Germline CDR1 SGHRS, CDR2 YFSETQ. CDR3 DNA: TGCGCCAGCAGGGGACTAGCGGAGCCCTCCTACGAGCAGTACTTC. This gives the protein CASRGLAEPSYEQYF.

The rearrangement links TRBV5-4 to TRBJ2-7, with 9 bases fitting TRBD2. V lost 0 bases to trimming and J lost 4 bases; unmatched junction nucleotides: 5. Germline V CDR1 and CDR2: SGHNT, YYREEE (reference sequence). The CDR3 extends over 15 amino acids. Here the CDR3 DNA reads TGTGCCAGCAGCTTGGTCGTAGCGGGAGAATACGAGCAGTACTTC. It encodes CASSLVVAGEYEQYF.

The chain joins TRBV6-5 to TRBJ1-1; D unresolved. CDR1 and CDR2 (germline): MNHEY, SVGAGI. V shed 2 bases and J shed 1 base, with 5 bases lying between them. This CDR3 has 13 amino acids. CDR3 protein: CASSYGPNTEAFF. CDR3 in DNA: TGTGCCAGCAGTTACGGGCCGAACACTGAAGCTTTCTTT.

J is TRBJ1-1 and V is TRBV4-1; D not certain. The V gene lost 2 bases and the J gene lost 1 base, with 8 bases spanning the gap. CDR1 is MGHRA, CDR2 YSYEKL, per germline. This CDR3 has 14 residues. CDR3 in DNA: TGCGCCAGCAGCCAAAACAGATGGAACACTGAAGCTTTCTTT. Its translation is CASSQNRWNTEAFF.

This clone was recorded once. V usage is TRBV28 and J usage is TRBJ2-1; D might be TRBD2 (6 bases). In germline, CDR1 is MDHEN, CDR2 SYDVKM. With 6 bases removed from V and 0 bases from J, the gap between germline ends came to 15 bases. This CDR3 is 16 amino acids long. The CDR3 is CASRGLQPSSYNEQFF. The CDR3, as DNA: TGTGCCAGCAGGGGACTTCAACCTAGCTCCTACAATGAGCAGTTCTTC. Based on the CDR3 plus reference TRBV28 and TRBJ2-1, the full variable domain is DVKVTQSSRYLVKRTGEKVFLECVQDMDHENMFWYRQDPGLGLRLIYFSYDVKMKEKGDIPEGYSVSREKKERFSLILESASTNQTSMYLCASRGLQPSSYNEQFFGPGTRLTVL.

This chain connects TRBV21-1 to TRBJ1-5; the D call TRBD1 from the table was never checked on the DNA. TRBV21-1 is designated a pseudogene. This CDR3 is 14 amino acids long. DNA of the CDR3: TGTGCCAGCAGCTTGGGACAGGTCAATCAGCCCCAGCATTTT. As protein: CASSLGQVNQPQHF.

J is TRBJ2-1 and V is TRBV9; 12 positions agree with TRBD2. J was trimmed by 6 bases and V by 3 bases; bases with no gene match: 4. Germline V gives CDR1 SGDLS, CDR2 YYNGEE. The CDR3 contains 15 residues. CDR3 sequence: CASSDRTSGANEQFF. DNA of the CDR3: TGTGCCAGCAGCGATCGGACTAGCGGGGCCAATGAGCAGTTCTTC.

This chain joins TRBV19 and TRBJ2-1; tentatively, D is TRBD1 (6 bases). This CDR3 spans 14 amino acids. V was pared by 1 base and J by 7 bases, with 11 bases between. Germline V gene data show CDR1 as LNHDA and CDR2 as SQIVND (reference sequence). As DNA, the CDR3 is TGTGCCAGTAGTATAGGAACAGGGCTTAATGAGCAGTTCTTC. Amino acid sequence: CASSIGTGLNEQFF.

The chain links TRBV4-1 to TRBJ2-7; no definite D call. Germline V gives CDR1 MGHRA, CDR2 YSYEKL. V was shortened by 1 base and J by 2 bases, with 9 bases between the two germline ends. The CDR3 is made up of 14 amino acids. Here the CDR3 reads CASSQAKATYEQYF. As DNA, the CDR3 is TGCGCCAGCAGCCAAGCAAAAGCGACCTACGAGCAGTACTTC.

The gene calls are TRBV5-1 and TRBJ2-7; possible D gene TRBD2, 5 bases. The germline V gene has CDR1 SGHRS and CDR2 YFSETQ. The CDR3 totals 15 residues. V was clipped by 4 bases and J by 4 bases, with 18 bases between them. The CDR3 DNA sequence: TGCGCCAGCAGCCCCTCTAGCTTCCCGGGGTACGAGCAGTACTTC. Protein: CASSPSSFPGYEQYF.

This chain uses TRBV15 with TRBJ2-3; possibly TRBD2 for D (7 bases). This CDR3 region has 15 residues. The V and J ends lost 0 bases and 4 bases respectively, with 11 bases between them. The germline gives CDR1 LNHNV, CDR2 YYDKDF (reference sequence). The CDR3 loop reads CATSRDRGGADTQYF. CDR3 in DNA: TGTGCCACCAGCAGAGATAGGGGGGGGGCAGATACGCAGTATTTT.

The chain recombines TRBV2 with TRBJ2-2; 9 nucleotides line up with TRBD2. Germline V CDR1 and CDR2: SNHLY, FYNNEI. This CDR3 has 17 residues. V trimming: 4 bases; J trimming: 2 bases; junction bases outside the gene matches: 8. The CDR3 DNA sequence: TGTGCCAGCAGTGTTTCTCGCGGGAGGGCCAACACCGGGGAGCTGTTTTTT. This translates into CASSVSRGRANTGELFF.

The J gene is TRBJ2-7, the V gene TRBV5-6; 7 nucleotides align to TRBD1. Germline lookup yields CDR1 SGHDT and CDR2 YYEEEE. J was trimmed by 3 bases and V by 7 bases; bases with no gene match: 10. The CDR3 loop spans 14 amino acids. CDR3 sequence reads: CASSQVDRYYEQYF. As DNA, the CDR3 is TGTGCCAGCTCCCAGGTGGACAGGTACTACGAGCAGTACTTC. The variable domain in full, completed from reference TRBV5-6 and TRBJ2-7, reads DAGVTQSPTHLIKTRGQQVTLRCSPKSGHDTVSWYQQALGQGPQFIFQYYEEEERQRGNFPDRFSGHQFPNYSSELNVNALLLGDSALYLCASSQVDRYYEQYFGPGTRLTVT.

V is TRBV13 and J is TRBJ1-5; 9 positions match TRBD1. Germline V gene sequence: CDR1 PRHDT, CDR2 FYEKMQ (reference sequence). The junction had 2 bases not matched to a gene; V was cut back by 3 bases and J by 5 bases. The CDR3 runs to 14 residues. This CDR3 is CASSLGQGDQPQHF. The DNA for the CDR3 is TGTGCCAGCAGCTTGGGACAGGGAGATCAGCCCCAGCATTTT.